Here is one TCR beta chain with its context. Its antigen is currently not known. Base qualities are not at hand, and no much larger clone is one base apart. The data derive from a study of blood T cell repertoires in COVID-19 (dated by TCRdb to the early 2020s). The study in broad terms: The collaborator samples originated in the United States, Italy and Spain and spanned the acute and convalescent phases of COVID-19. Samples were obtained from the ongoing ImmuneRACE study (first 160 participants) and from about 1,300 subjects provided by 6 global collaborators. The sample metadata nearly always contained a de-identified subject ID, COVID-19 status, age in years and sex. HLA class I and class II types, where available, came from metadata supplied by the sample provider rather than from assay-based typing. The prospective study material was composed of cDNA or gDNA derived from T cells, B-cell-depleted T cells, or PBMCs. Deeply sampled blood TCRbeta repertoires from subjects exposed to, actively infected with, or recovered from COVID-19 were included in the dataset. The repertoires were released in a freely available public database meant as a resource for research on the immune response to SARS-CoV-2.

General study outcomes and caveats: The amount of clinical and demographic metadata varied by source and participant and was provided uncurated.

The collaborating institutions used their own protocols to collect whole blood in K2EDTA tubes. For TCRbeta analysis, collaborator samples were shipped as frozen whole blood, as isolated PBMCs, or as DNA extracted from either sample type. The immunoSEQ Assay, a bias-controlled multiplex PCR, was used to amplify TCRbeta CDR3 regions from genomic DNA. For the original study's pipeline: Nucleated cell counts per sample were estimated from amplification of reference gene primers within the assay. To quantify the absolute abundance of each unique TCRbeta CDR3 rearrangement, sequence reads were collapsed and filtered. For each sample, productive Simpson clonality was calculated as the square root of Simpson's diversity index across productive rearrangements. Entries here come from immuneACCESS through TCRdb and include only in-frame sequences with V and J called. Some clones fail to appear in such tables; in the studies checked, an unresolved V gene covers under half of the shortfall, and the cause of the remainder is unknown. D and trimming were read from the DNA, whereas the V and J calls and clone size are those reported in that table. Present in this sample are fewer than 60,000 clones, about 89% of which were seen just once. The top ten clones comprise 20% of the sample.

Sequences were obtained from peripheral blood. This receptor was taken from a human donor in a cohort sampled during active COVID-19.

The sequence in DNA is TGTGCCAGTAGCAGGCAACAGGGACGGTACGAGCAGTACTTC. Its coded protein is CASSRQQGRYEQYF. The chain is made from TRBV19 and TRBJ2-7; TRBD1 might be the D gene, on 6 matching bases. The germline V gene (reference sequence) supplies CDR1 LNHDA and CDR2 SQIVND. At the junction V is shortened by 6 bases and J by 4 bases, with 16 bases in between. The CDR3 contains 14 residues, cysteine and phenylalanine counted. Just CDR3 DNA is preserved here, 42 bases in frame from base 1.